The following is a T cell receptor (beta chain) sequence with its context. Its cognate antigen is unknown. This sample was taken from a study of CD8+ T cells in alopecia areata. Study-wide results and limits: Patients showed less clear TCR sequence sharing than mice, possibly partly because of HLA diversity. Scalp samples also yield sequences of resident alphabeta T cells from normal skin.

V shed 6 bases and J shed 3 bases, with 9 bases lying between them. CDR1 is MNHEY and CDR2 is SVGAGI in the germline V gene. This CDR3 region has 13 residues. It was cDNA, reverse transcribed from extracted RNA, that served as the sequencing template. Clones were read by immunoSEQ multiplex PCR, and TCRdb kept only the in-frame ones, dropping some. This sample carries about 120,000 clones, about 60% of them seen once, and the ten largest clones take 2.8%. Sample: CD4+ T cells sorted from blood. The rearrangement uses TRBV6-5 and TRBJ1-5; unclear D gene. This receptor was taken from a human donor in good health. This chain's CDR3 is CASSLQLNQPQHF. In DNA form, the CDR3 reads TGTGCCAGCAGCTTACAGCTCAATCAGCCCCAGCATTTT.